These T cell receptor beta chains were read from a single sample in a study of technical replicates of blood from a few donors. Some clones are missing from TCRdb's copy, which holds only in-frame ones; the method was immunoSEQ multiplex PCR. The repertoire includes approximately 79,000 clones, around 97% of them detected once, and around 0.3% sits in the top ten. Sequenced: T cells isolated from PBMCs. These receptors were taken from a human donor in good health. Each CDR3 is given without its conserved first and last residue.

v_call: TRBV4-2
j_call: TRBJ1-2
cdr3_aa: ASSPSGVYYGYT

v_call: TRBV19
j_call: TRBJ1-5
cdr3_aa: ASTLTGEFGNQPQH

v_call: TRBV9
j_call: TRBJ2-3
cdr3_aa: ASSQEGRGADTQY

v_call: TRBV5-1
j_call: TRBJ2-3
cdr3_aa: ASNSGAPSTDTQY

v_call: TRBV30
j_call: TRBJ1-2
cdr3_aa: AWTYRGASYGYT

v_call: TRBV12-5
j_call: TRBJ1-5
cdr3_aa: ASVQGSQPQH

v_call: TRBV19
j_call: TRBJ2-7
cdr3_aa: ASSRDRSGYEQY

v_call: TRBV6-5
j_call: TRBJ1-1
cdr3_aa: ASSYETGKVTEAF

v_call: TRBV7-9
j_call: TRBJ1-2
cdr3_aa: ASSFGQTDPGYT

v_call: TRBV4-3
j_call: TRBJ1-1
cdr3_aa: ASSQGGVDFTEAF

v_call: TRBV5-4
j_call: TRBJ1-2
cdr3_aa: ASSRDRNYGYT

v_call: TRBV7-9
j_call: TRBJ2-7
cdr3_aa: ASWRAPEGEQY

v_call: TRBV5-1
j_call: TRBJ1-5
cdr3_aa: ASSLGVNSNQPQH

v_call: TRBV6-1
j_call: TRBJ2-7
cdr3_aa: ASRVRDRHLLF

v_call: TRBV5-1
j_call: TRBJ1-4
cdr3_aa: ASSFGQDNEKLF

v_call: TRBV4-3
j_call: TRBJ1-4
cdr3_aa: ASSPPGFAEKLF

v_call: TRBV28
j_call: TRBJ1-5
cdr3_aa: ASSDAKTELNQPQH

v_call: TRBV19
j_call: TRBJ2-7
cdr3_aa: ASSVQPSGGSYEQY

v_call: TRBV7-9
j_call: TRBJ2-7
cdr3_aa: ASTGNYEQY

v_call: TRBV30
j_call: TRBJ1-1
cdr3_aa: AWSKGLNTEAF

v_call: TRBV6-5
j_call: TRBJ2-7
cdr3_aa: ASSAGAPIRYEQY

v_call: TRBV6-1
j_call: TRBJ1-1
cdr3_aa: ASPISRGLNTEAF

v_call: TRBV5-1
j_call: TRBJ2-7
cdr3_aa: ASGGTSGSYEQY

v_call: TRBV27
j_call: TRBJ1-2
cdr3_aa: ASSLWGGAIGYT

v_call: TRBV15
j_call: TRBJ1-5
cdr3_aa: ATSRAGRDNQPQH

v_call: TRBV9
j_call: TRBJ2-1
cdr3_aa: ASRPGTGGVDNEQF

v_call: TRBV5-4
j_call: TRBJ2-7
cdr3_aa: ASSLFAGAYEQY

v_call: TRBV10-3
j_call: TRBJ2-7
cdr3_aa: ANGLGSSEQY

v_call: TRBV15
j_call: TRBJ2-7
cdr3_aa: ATSSDPGQAISQY

v_call: TRBV7-8
j_call: TRBJ2-7
cdr3_aa: ASTLQGASYEQY

v_call: TRBV6-6
j_call: TRBJ2-1
cdr3_aa: ASSYAVEQF

v_call: TRBV7-9
j_call: TRBJ2-2
cdr3_aa: ASISVGDTGELF

v_call: TRBV7-9
j_call: TRBJ2-5
cdr3_aa: ASSLRQDEYQETQY

v_call: TRBV6-1
j_call: TRBJ1-5
cdr3_aa: ASSEALGGQPQH

v_call: TRBV5-6
j_call: TRBJ1-5
cdr3_aa: ASSEGSQPQH

v_call: TRBV5-5
j_call: TRBJ2-1
cdr3_aa: ASSLAWSGINNEQF

v_call: TRBV7-8
j_call: TRBJ1-3
cdr3_aa: ASSNRISSGNTIY

v_call: TRBV9
j_call: TRBJ1-1
cdr3_aa: ASSPTGEGYTEAF

v_call: TRBV30
j_call: TRBJ2-1
cdr3_aa: AWSVNGTPDNEQF

v_call: TRBV28
j_call: TRBJ2-2
cdr3_aa: ASIRGGTGELF

v_call: TRBV6-5
j_call: TRBJ1-5
cdr3_aa: ASSRQDNQPQH

v_call: TRBV19
j_call: TRBJ1-2
cdr3_aa: ASKSAGVIYGYT

v_call: TRBV11-3
j_call: TRBJ2-1
cdr3_aa: ASSTTDYHNEQF

v_call: TRBV14
j_call: TRBJ2-7
cdr3_aa: ASSRQVFYGEQY

v_call: TRBV30
j_call: TRBJ1-1
cdr3_aa: AWSAGASYNRGVNTEAF

v_call: TRBV30
j_call: TRBJ1-3
cdr3_aa: ALSGTGAGNTIY